This TCR beta chain was identified in a study of T-cell reconstitution after alpha-beta-depleted transplantation in children. Study-wide results and caveats: Some patients' high day-60 TCRbeta diversity was traced to surviving recipient T cells and thymic progenitors. The main origin of T-cell counts and diversity one year after transplant was newly produced T cells. At around two months after transplant, the alpha-beta T cells were reportedly derived from several hundred expanded clones that came from non-depleted graft cells.

Preparation of the TCRbeta library was carried out with unique molecular identifiers. TCRdb called the PCR reads again in MiXCR, with one record for every CDR3 protein. This table holds around 450,000 distinct CDR3 sequences, under 20% found once. The CDR3 totals 13 residues. The germline V and J ends were trimmed by 0 bases and 5 bases, with 4 bases remaining between them. Germline assignment: CDR1 LNHNV and CDR2 YYDKDF (reference sequence). As regards this clonotype: Its antigen is unidentified.

V usage is TRBV15 and J usage is TRBJ2-2, with no clear D. The sample consisted of PBMCs, mostly from graft donor cells, taken 360 days after TCRalphabeta/CD19-depleted stem cell transplant. This receptor was obtained from a boy under two years old who had a stem cell transplant for Wiskott-Aldrich syndrome, so the T cells may come from the graft donor. This chain's CDR3 is CATSRDPTGELFF. As DNA, the CDR3 is TGTGCCACCAGCAGAGACCCTACCGGGGAGCTGTTTTTT.